This TCR beta chain was captured by sequencing in a study of blood T cell repertoires in COVID-19. Trimming shortened V by 5 bases and J by 10 bases, and 11 bases separated the two germline ends. The germline V gene has CDR1 SQVTM and CDR2 ANQGSEA. The CDR3 runs to 11 residues. Sequencing was performed with immunoSEQ multiplex PCR; in TCRdb, only in-frame clones are kept and a portion is missing. Of roughly 230,000 clones detected, roughly nine tenths appear once; the ten largest clones hold under 2%. This clone was seen a few times. This rearrangement joins TRBV29-1 to TRBJ1-4; D not resolved. Sequenced material: peripheral blood. The source of this sequence is a man in his 70s with acute or convalescent COVID-19. The CDR3 DNA sequence: TGCAGCGTTAGGACGGCGGGAAAACTGTTTTTT. Its translation is CSVRTAGKLFF.